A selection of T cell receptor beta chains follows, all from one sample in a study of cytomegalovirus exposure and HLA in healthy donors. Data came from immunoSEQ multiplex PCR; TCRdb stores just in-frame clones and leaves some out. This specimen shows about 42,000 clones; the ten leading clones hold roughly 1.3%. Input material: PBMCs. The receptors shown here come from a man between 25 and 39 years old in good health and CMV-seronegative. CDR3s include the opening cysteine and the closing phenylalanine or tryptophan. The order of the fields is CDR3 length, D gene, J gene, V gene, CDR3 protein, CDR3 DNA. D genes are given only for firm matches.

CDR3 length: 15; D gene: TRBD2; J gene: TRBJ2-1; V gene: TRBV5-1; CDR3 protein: CASSLELATYNEQFF; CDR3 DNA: TGCGCCAGCAGCTTGGAACTAGCGACATACAATGAGCAGTTCTTC
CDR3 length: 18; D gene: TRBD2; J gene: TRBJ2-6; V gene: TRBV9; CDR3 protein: CASSVATSGTPGANVLTF; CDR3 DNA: TGTGCCAGCAGCGTAGCGACTAGCGGGACTCCTGGGGCCAACGTCCTGACTTTC
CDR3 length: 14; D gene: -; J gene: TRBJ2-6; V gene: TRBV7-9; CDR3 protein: CASSPVSGANVLTF; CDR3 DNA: TGTGCCAGCAGCCCCGTATCTGGGGCCAACGTCCTGACTTTC
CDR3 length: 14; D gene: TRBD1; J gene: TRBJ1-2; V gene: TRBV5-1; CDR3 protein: CASSQGVVNYGYTF; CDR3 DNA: TGCGCCAGCAGCCAGGGGGTGGTAAACTATGGCTACACCTTC
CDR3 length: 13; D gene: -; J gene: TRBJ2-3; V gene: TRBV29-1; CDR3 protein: CSVDFPGEDTQYF; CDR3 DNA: TGCAGCGTTGATTTCCCGGGGGAGGATACGCAGTATTTT
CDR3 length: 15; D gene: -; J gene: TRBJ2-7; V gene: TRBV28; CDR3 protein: CASSPPGRGLHEQYF; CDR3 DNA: TGTGCCAGCAGCCCCCCGGGAAGAGGGCTCCACGAGCAGTACTTC
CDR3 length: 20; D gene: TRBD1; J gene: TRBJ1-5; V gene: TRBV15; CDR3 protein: CATSRTGTGGSFASNQPQHF; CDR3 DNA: TGTGCCACCAGCAGAACCGGGACAGGGGGTTCGTTCGCAAGCAATCAGCCCCAGCATTTT
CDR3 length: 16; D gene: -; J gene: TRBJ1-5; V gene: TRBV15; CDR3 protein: CATSRAAPGGNQPQHF; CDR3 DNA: TGTGCCACCAGCAGAGCTGCCCCAGGGGGCAATCAGCCCCAGCATTTT
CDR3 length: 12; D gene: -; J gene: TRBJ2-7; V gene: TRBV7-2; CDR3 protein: CASSSQRYEQYF; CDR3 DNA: TGTGCCAGCAGCTCCCAGCGGTACGAGCAGTACTTC
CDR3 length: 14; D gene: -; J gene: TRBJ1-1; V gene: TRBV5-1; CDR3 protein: CASSSGTTLAGAFF; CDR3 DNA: TGCGCCAGCAGCTCCGGGACAACCCTAGCGGGAGCTTTCTTT
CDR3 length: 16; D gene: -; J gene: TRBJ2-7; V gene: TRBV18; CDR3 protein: CASSPLRQGGSYEQYF; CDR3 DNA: TGTGCCAGCTCACCATTAAGGCAGGGGGGATCCTACGAGCAGTACTTC
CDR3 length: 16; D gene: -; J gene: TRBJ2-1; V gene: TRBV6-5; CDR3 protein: CASSSLGGVSYNEQFF; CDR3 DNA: TGTGCCAGCAGTTCCCTCGGGGGAGTATCCTACAATGAGCAGTTCTTC
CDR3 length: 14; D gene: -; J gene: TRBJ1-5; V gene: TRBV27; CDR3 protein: CASSLWGRDQPQHF; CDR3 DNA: TGTGCCAGCAGTTTATGGGGGCGTGATCAGCCCCAGCATTTT
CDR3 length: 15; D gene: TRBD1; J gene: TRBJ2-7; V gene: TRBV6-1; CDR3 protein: CASSFGRDRNYEQYF; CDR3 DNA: TGTGCCAGCAGTTTCGGAAGGGACAGGAACTACGAGCAGTACTTC
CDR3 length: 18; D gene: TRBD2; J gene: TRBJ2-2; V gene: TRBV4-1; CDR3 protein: CASSRRLTSGRAGGELFF; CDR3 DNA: TGCGCCAGCAGCCGCCGATTGACTAGCGGGAGGGCGGGCGGGGAGCTGTTTTTT
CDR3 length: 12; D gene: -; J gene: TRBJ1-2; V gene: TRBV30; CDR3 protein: CAWGGQGHGYTF; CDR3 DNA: TGTGCCTGGGGAGGGCAGGGCCATGGCTACACCTTC
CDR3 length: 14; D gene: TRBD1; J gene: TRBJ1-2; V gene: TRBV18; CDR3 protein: CASSPQAGGNGYTF; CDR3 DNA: TGTGCCAGCTCACCACAGGCAGGGGGCAATGGCTACACCTTC
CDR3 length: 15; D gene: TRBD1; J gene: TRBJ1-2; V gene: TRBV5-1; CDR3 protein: CASSLLRQGRDGYTF; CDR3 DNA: TGCGCCAGCAGCTTACTAAGACAGGGGAGAGATGGCTACACCTTC
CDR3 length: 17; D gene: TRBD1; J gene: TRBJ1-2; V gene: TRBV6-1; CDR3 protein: CASSEDVLSQGGLGYTF; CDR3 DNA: TGTGCCAGCAGTGAAGATGTCCTATCACAGGGGGGTTTGGGCTACACCTTC
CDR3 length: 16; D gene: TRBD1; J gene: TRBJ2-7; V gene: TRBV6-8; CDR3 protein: CASSLNGTDDVYEQYF; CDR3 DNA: TGTGCCAGCAGTTTAAACGGGACAGATGACGTCTACGAGCAGTACTTC
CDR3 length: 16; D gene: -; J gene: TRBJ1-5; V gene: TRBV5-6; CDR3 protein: CASSFGAGRSNQPQHF; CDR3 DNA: TGTGCCAGCAGCTTTGGGGCAGGGAGGTCCAATCAGCCCCAGCATTTT
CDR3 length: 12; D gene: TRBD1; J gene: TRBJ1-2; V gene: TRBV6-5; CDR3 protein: CASSRQGDGYTF; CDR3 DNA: TGTGCCAGCAGTAGACAGGGGGATGGCTACACCTTC